The next 24 T cell receptor beta chains were all read from a single sample in a study of technical replicates of blood from several donors. The assay was immunoSEQ multiplex PCR, and TCRdb's table has in-frame clones only and misses some. The sample gives tens of thousands of clones, roughly 86% of which show up once; 5% is in the top ten. Sequenced: PBMCs. The receptors here all came from a human donor in good health. Some clones in this sample may be carry-over from other donors' samples.

The chain uses TRBV6-5 and TRBJ2-1; D perhaps matches TRBD1 (5 bases). Germline V CDR1 and CDR2: MNHEY, SVGAGI. The V end lost 2 bases, the J end lost 10 bases, and 9 bases lay between the germline ends. The CDR3 consists of 12 residues. The CDR3 sequence: CASSYRGGEQFF. The CDR3 nucleotides read TGTGCCAGCAGTTACAGGGGCGGCGAGCAGTTCTTC.

The rearrangement uses TRBV5-1 and TRBJ2-3, with a weak D call TRBD2 (6 bases). This CDR3 spans 14 amino acids. Trimming removed 4 bases at V and 1 base at J, with 10 bases between. The V gene's germline CDR1 is SGHRS and CDR2 YFSETQ. The CDR3 is CASSQGLGTDTQYF. The CDR3 nucleotides read TGCGCCAGCAGCCAGGGACTTGGCACAGATACGCAGTATTTT.

The chain combines TRBV7-2 with TRBJ2-4; 7 bases are shared with TRBD1. The V gene end was trimmed by 1 base and the J gene end by 6 bases; junction bases not matched to a gene: 3. The CDR3 contains 14 residues. Germline assignment: CDR1 SGHTA and CDR2 FQGNSA. The CDR3 DNA is TGTGCCAGCAGCTTAGACAGGGGAAGAAACATTCAGTACTTC. This codes for CASSLDRGRNIQYF. Variable domain in full (rest from reference TRBV7-2 and TRBJ2-4): GAGVSQSPSNKVTEKGKDVELRCDPISGHTALYWYRQSLGQGLEFLIYFQGNSAPDKSGLPSDRFSAERTGGSVSTLTIQRTQQEDSAVYLCASSLDRGRNIQYFGAGTRLSVL.

The chain recombines TRBV18 with TRBJ2-3; D possibly corresponds to TRBD1 (5 bases). V was clipped by 6 bases and J by 0 bases, with 13 bases between them. This CDR3 comprises 15 residues. Germline CDR1 KGHSH, CDR2 LQKENI. The chain's CDR3 is CASSQGSSSTDTQYF. CDR3 coding DNA: TGTGCCAGCTCCCAGGGTAGTTCAAGCACAGATACGCAGTATTTT.

The genes are TRBV6-6 and TRBJ2-7, with D perhaps TRBD1 (6 bases). Germline V lookup: CDR1 MNHNY, CDR2 SVGAGI (reference sequence). The CDR3 is 14 amino acids. V lost 3 bases to trimming and J lost 3 bases, with 12 bases between them. The CDR3 DNA sequence: TGTGCCAGCAGTTATGCGACAGGTCTCTACGAGCAGTACTTC. Its protein is CASSYATGLYEQYF.

V usage is TRBV9 and J usage is TRBJ2-7; 9 bases match TRBD2. Germline trimming cut 0 bases from V and 2 bases from J; bases unmatched to any gene: 6. Looked up from germline, CDR1 is SGDLS and CDR2 is YYNGEE. The CDR3 is 16 residues long. The CDR3 reads CASSVGGLAGPYEQYF. In DNA form, the CDR3 reads TGTGCCAGCAGCGTAGGAGGGCTAGCGGGGCCCTACGAGCAGTACTTC.

The chain combines TRBV11-2 with TRBJ2-3; 8 bases fit TRBD2. V shed 4 bases and J 7 bases; nucleotides not matched to a gene: 16. The CDR3 has 17 amino acids. CDR1 is SGHAT and CDR2 is FQNNGV in the germline V gene. As DNA, the CDR3 is TGTGCCAGCAGCTCCCCGGTCCGGGGGGGCCCTTATTATACGCAGTATTTT. Residues: CASSSPVRGGPYYTQYF. Complete variable domain (other parts from reference TRBV11-2 and TRBJ2-3): EAGVAQSPRYKIIEKRQSVAFWCNPISGHATLYWYQQILGQGPKLLIQFQNNGVVDDSQLPKDRFSAERLKGVDSTLKIQPAKLEDSAVYLCASSSPVRGGPYYTQYFGPGTRLTVL.

The rearrangement uses TRBV7-9 and TRBJ2-7; TRBD2 matches 7 bases. J lost 4 bases, V lost 8 bases, and 11 bases had no gene match. From germline, CDR1 is SEHNR and CDR2 FQNEAQ (reference sequence). This CDR3 is built from 14 residues. The CDR3 DNA sequence: TGTGCCAGCGAATCCACGGGGGGATCGTACGAGCAGTACTTC. Translated: CASESTGGSYEQYF. Using reference TRBV7-9 and TRBJ2-7 for the parts outside the CDR3, the full variable domain is DTGVSQNPRHKITKRGQNVTFRCDPISEHNRLYWYRQTLGQGPEFLTYFQNEAQLEKSRLLSDRFSAERPKGSFSTLEIQRTEQGDSAMYLCASESTGGSYEQYFGPGTRLTVT.

The chain is built from TRBV19 and TRBJ1-5; TRBD1 agrees at 9 bases. CDR1 is LNHDA, CDR2 SQIVND, per germline (reference sequence). This CDR3 has 16 amino acids. V lost 7 bases, J lost 4 bases, and 11 bases stayed unmatched. This CDR3 reads CASTPLSGTGNQPQHF. The CDR3 region has the DNA TGTGCCAGTACCCCCCTTTCCGGGACAGGGAATCAGCCCCAGCATTTT. Complete variable domain (other parts from reference TRBV19 and TRBJ1-5): DGGITQSPKYLFRKEGQNVTLSCEQNLNHDAMYWYRQDPGQGLRLIYYSQIVNDFQKGDIAEGYSVSREKKESFPLTVTSAQKNPTAFYLCASTPLSGTGNQPQHFGDGTRLSIL.

The chain uses TRBV4-1 and TRBJ1-5; no reliable D call. This CDR3 contains 13 residues. CDR1 is MGHRA and CDR2 is YSYEKL in the germline V gene. Deletions cut 2 bases from V and 6 bases from J, with 8 bases between. CDR3 coding DNA: TGCGCCAGCAGCCAATTGGCGGGTCAGCCCCAGCATTTT. Translation gives CASSQLAGQPQHF.

V and J are TRBV27 and TRBJ1-5, with D maybe TRBD1 (6 bases). Germline V lookup: CDR1 MNHEY, CDR2 SMNVEV (reference sequence). The CDR3 totals 13 residues. V lost 6 bases, J lost 3 bases, and 9 bases lay in between. DNA of the CDR3: TGTGCCAGCAGACGGGACACCAATCAGCCCCAGCATTTT. It codes for CASRRDTNQPQHF.

The chain links TRBV6-1 to TRBJ2-7; 10 bases fit TRBD2. CDR3 length: 14 residues. The J segment lost 6 bases and the V segment lost 9 bases, leaving 11 bases of the junction unmatched. Germline CDR1 reads MNHNS; CDR2 reads SASEGT. This CDR3 is CASLPSGRFGEQYF. CDR3 DNA: TGTGCCAGTCTTCCTAGCGGGAGATTCGGCGAGCAGTACTTC.

The rearrangement uses TRBV5-6 and TRBJ1-2; TRBD1 matches at 7 bases. Germline CDR1 and CDR2: SGHDT and YYEEEE. V was clipped by 2 bases and J by 8 bases; unmatched bases: 9. The CDR3 spans 14 residues. The CDR3 loop is CASSFDHRGGGYTF. In nucleotides, the CDR3 is TGTGCCAGCAGCTTCGACCACAGGGGTGGCGGCTACACCTTC.

The chain joins TRBV4-3 to TRBJ2-5; D is ambiguous. Trimming took 4 bases from V and 5 from J, leaving 11 bases between them. Germline V gene data show CDR1 as LGHNA and CDR2 as YSLEER. The CDR3 extends over 13 amino acids. The CDR3 bases are TGCGCCAGCAGCCGCGCGGAGCTGGAGACCCAGTACTTC. Translated: CASSRAELETQYF.

CDR3 coding DNA: TGTGCCAGCAGCTTACCGGGACTAGCGGGAAATGAGCAGTTCTTC. Protein product: CASSLPGLAGNEQFF. The chain is built from TRBV7-9 and TRBJ2-1, with 13 bases that match TRBD2. V lost 2 bases, J lost 7 bases, and 2 bases stayed unmatched. The germline CDR1 and CDR2 sequences are SEHNR and FQNEAQ (reference sequence). The CDR3 is made up of 15 amino acids.

The V call is TRBV29-1, the J call TRBJ2-1, with D tentatively TRBD1 (6 bases). The V gene lost 0 bases and the J gene lost 4 bases, with 19 bases spanning the gap. Germline V gene lookup returns CDR1 SQVTM and CDR2 ANQGSEA. The CDR3 is 17 amino acids. The CDR3 protein is CSVEDLGGQQIYNEQFF. The CDR3 DNA reads TGCAGCGTTGAAGATCTTGGAGGACAGCAAATTTACAATGAGCAGTTCTTC.

The gene calls are TRBV27 and TRBJ2-1; TRBD2 aligns across 10 bases. Germline CDR1 is MNHEY and CDR2 is SMNVEV (reference sequence). The V segment lost 5 bases and the J segment 6 bases; nucleotides outside the gene matches: 7. This CDR3 is 15 amino acids long. CDR3 DNA: TGTGCCAGCAGTGCGAGCGGGAGGGCCATCAATGAGCAGTTCTTC. As protein: CASSASGRAINEQFF.

This chain connects TRBV7-3 to TRBJ1-1; 8 bases line up with TRBD1. The V and J ends lost 3 bases and 1 base, in that order; junction bases with no gene match: 1. The CDR3 runs 14 residues. Germline CDR1 reads SGHTA; CDR2 reads FQGTGA. Written as DNA, the CDR3 is TGTGCCAGCAGCTTGGGGACAGGGAACACTGAAGCTTTCTTT. This translates into CASSLGTGNTEAFF.

This clone rates as medium-sized. J is TRBJ2-3 and V is TRBV4-2, with 11 bases matching TRBD2. From germline, CDR1 is LGHNA and CDR2 YNFKEQ. This CDR3 contains 16 residues. Germline trimming cut 3 bases from V and 3 bases from J; bases unmatched to any gene: 5. The DNA of the CDR3 is TGTGCCAGCAGCCAGGAAGTAGCGGGAGGGACAGATACGCAGTATTTT. Translation: CASSQEVAGGTDTQYF.

V and J are TRBV2 and TRBJ1-1, with a possible D match to TRBD1 (5 bases). CDR3 length: 19 residues. The germline gives CDR1 SNHLY, CDR2 FYNNEI. Trimming cost V 5 bases and J 1 base, with 26 bases left between them. The DNA for the CDR3 is TGTGCCAGCAGTTATAACAGGTGGGGAGGGATCCGGGAGAACACTGAAGCTTTCTTT. This gives the protein CASSYNRWGGIRENTEAFF.

This clone was counted a single time. The chain links TRBV9 to TRBJ1-3; no definite D call. Germline V gene sequence: CDR1 SGDLS, CDR2 YYNGEE. This CDR3 spans 14 amino acids. Trimming took 3 bases from V and 0 from J, leaving 7 bases between them. CDR3 loop: CASSGGVSGNTIYF. In nucleotides, the CDR3 is TGTGCCAGCAGCGGCGGAGTCTCTGGAAACACCATATATTTT.

The count of this clone is one. V and J are TRBV7-3 and TRBJ2-6; possibly TRBD1 for D (5 bases). V lost 5 bases and J lost 2, with 10 bases in between. CDR3 length equals 15 residues. Germline lookup yields CDR1 SGHTA and CDR2 FQGTGA. The CDR3 bases are TGTGCCAGCAGCCCCCAAGGGGCTGGGGCCAACGTCCTGACTTTC. Translated, it gives CASSPQGAGANVLTF.

The CDR3 DNA is TGTGCCAGAAGCTTGGGCGGGACAGATTCCTACAATGAGCAGTTCTTC. It encodes CARSLGGTDSYNEQFF. The chain has TRBV5-3 and TRBJ2-1; D possibly corresponds to TRBD1 (7 bases). TRBV5-3 has ORF status, its function being uncertain. Deletions cut 0 bases from V and 1 base from J, with 11 bases between. This CDR3 region has 16 residues.

This clone has just a few counts. The chain employs TRBV19 and TRBJ1-4; D remains unclear. CDR3 length equals 14 residues. In germline, CDR1 is LNHDA, CDR2 SQIVND (reference sequence). The V and J ends lost 4 bases and 0 bases respectively, with 6 bases between them. The CDR3 reads CASSTQATNEKLFF. In DNA, the CDR3 is TGTGCCAGTAGTACCCAGGCAACTAATGAAAAACTGTTTTTT.